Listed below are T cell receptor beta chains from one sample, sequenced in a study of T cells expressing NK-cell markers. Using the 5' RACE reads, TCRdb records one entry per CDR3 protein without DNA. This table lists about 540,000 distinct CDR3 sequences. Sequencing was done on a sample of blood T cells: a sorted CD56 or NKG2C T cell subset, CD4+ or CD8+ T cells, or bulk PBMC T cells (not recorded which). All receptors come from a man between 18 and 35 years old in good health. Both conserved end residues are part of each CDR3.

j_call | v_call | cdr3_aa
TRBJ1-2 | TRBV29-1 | CSVARLSDRIRRTF
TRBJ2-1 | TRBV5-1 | CASSFVGKKNYNEQFF
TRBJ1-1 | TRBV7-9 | CASSSTNGQVPTEAFF
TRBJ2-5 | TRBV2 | CAREGLGTQYF
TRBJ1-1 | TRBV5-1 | CASSQTSVNTEAFF
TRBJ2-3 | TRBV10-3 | CAISESLETDTQYF
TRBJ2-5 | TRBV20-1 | CSAIIRLAGGSDQETQYF
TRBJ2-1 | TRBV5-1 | CASRDPGLAGAVNNEQFF
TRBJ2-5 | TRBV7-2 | CASSLGSSRETQYF
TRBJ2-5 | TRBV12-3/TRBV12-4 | CASRPNPGREYQETQYF
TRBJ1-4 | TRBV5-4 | CASSEKLGGRGEKLFF
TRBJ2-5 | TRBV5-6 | CASSPGTGFETQYF
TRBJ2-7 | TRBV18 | CASSPPVGYEQYF
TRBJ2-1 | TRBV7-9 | CASSFSAGAPLHEQFF
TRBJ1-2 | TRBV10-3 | CAISEAGSGVYGYTF
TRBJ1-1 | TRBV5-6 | CASSLDGGWETEAFF
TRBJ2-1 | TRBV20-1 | CSAEPPGISSEQFF
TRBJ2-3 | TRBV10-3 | CAISAKIAGLTDTQYF
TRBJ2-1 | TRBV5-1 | CASSPRQRGNNEQFF
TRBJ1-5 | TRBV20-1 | CSARTRYSNQPQHF
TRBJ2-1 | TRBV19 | CASSISSGEQFF
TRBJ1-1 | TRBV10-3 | CAISTGPTGDTEAFF
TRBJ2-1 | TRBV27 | CASSYQTSGGHNEQFF
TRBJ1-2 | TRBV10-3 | CAISESAGYTF
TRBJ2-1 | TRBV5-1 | CASSLRLAEGKQQFF
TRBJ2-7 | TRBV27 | CASSPTPGTANYEQYF
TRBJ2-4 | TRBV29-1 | CSVDTGDRGYGSVIQYF
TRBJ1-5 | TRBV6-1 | CASSSQPHIGTGPNQPQHF
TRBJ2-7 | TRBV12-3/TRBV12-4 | CASSPTLGDVSYEQYF
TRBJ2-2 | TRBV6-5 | CASSLYRASTTGELFF
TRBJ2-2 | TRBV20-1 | CSARAAGEKDTGELFF
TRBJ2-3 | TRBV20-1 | CSVTEEWTSGRPDTQYF
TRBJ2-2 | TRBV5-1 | CASSPSSTDGELFF
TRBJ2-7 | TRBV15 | CATSRDPRSPGGPSYEQYF
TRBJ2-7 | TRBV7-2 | CASSSVWDRGYEQYF
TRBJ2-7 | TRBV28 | CASVPGTSGTYEQYF
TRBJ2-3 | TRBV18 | CASSPRTSGGGTDTQYF
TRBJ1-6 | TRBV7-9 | CASSSAGTGVNSPLHF
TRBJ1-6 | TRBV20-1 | CSARLGGQDNNSPLHF
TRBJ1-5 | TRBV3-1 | CASSRDRGPNQPQHF
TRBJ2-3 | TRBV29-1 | CSVEDPGDTQYF
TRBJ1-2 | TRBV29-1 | CSVIPGGAQGYTF
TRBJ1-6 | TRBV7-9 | CASSPLFGNPLHF
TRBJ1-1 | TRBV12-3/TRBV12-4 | CASNRGYNTEAFF
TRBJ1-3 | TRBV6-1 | CASRGSDSHSGNTIYF
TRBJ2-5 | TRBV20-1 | CSARGANRGQTQYF
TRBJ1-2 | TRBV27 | CASSLRPTVFGYTF
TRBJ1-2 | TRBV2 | CASSGIPSGGLNYGYTF
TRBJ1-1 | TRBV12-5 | CASGLVLPLGARNTEAFF
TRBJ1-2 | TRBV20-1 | CSATRYRTGVDYTF